A selection of T cell receptor beta chains follows, all from one sample in a study of control samples from healthy donors and cancer patients. Sequencing was performed with immunoSEQ multiplex PCR; in TCRdb, only in-frame clones are kept and a portion is missing. Here the sample spans about 140,000 clones, more than 90% being singletons. Sequencing was performed on blood. Receptors were obtained from a man aged 25-45 years in good health. The CDR3 runs from the conserved cysteine through the conserved F or W. The D gene is left open where the match is weak. Rows give clone size only sometimes, using once, few, many, or a class for an expanded clone.

CDR3 DNA	CDR3 protein	clone size	D gene	V gene	J gene
TGTGCCAGCAGCTTGTCTACAGTGAACACTGAAGCTTTCTTT	CASSLSTVNTEAFF	.	.	TRBV5-5	TRBJ1-1
TGTGCCAGCTCACCACCGACTAGCAGGGGCTCCTACGAGCAGTACTTC	CASSPPTSRGSYEQYF	.	.	TRBV18	TRBJ2-7
TGTGCCAGCAGCGTCGGACTAGCGGGAGGACTCTCCTACAATGAGCAGTTCTTC	CASSVGLAGGLSYNEQFF	.	TRBD2	TRBV9	TRBJ2-1
TGTGCCAGCAGCACCCAGACAGGGGGCTTTGGAGCTAACTATGGCTACACCTTC	CASSTQTGGFGANYGYTF	.	TRBD1	TRBV5-5	TRBJ1-2
TGTGCCAGCAGCTTAGTCGCGCAAAGGAAGGAGACCCAGTACTTC	CASSLVAQRKETQYF	.	.	TRBV11-2	TRBJ2-5
TGTGCCAGCAGTTTATTGCTGAACACTGAAGCTTTCTTT	CASSLLLNTEAFF	.	.	TRBV28	TRBJ1-1
TGTGCCAGCAAGGGGACACTAAACACCGGGGAGCTGTTTTTT	CASKGTLNTGELFF	.	.	TRBV28	TRBJ2-2
TGCGCCAGCAGCCAAGATGTGGTATTGGGTTACAATGAGCAGTTCTTC	CASSQDVVLGYNEQFF	.	.	TRBV4-1	TRBJ2-1
TGTGCCAGCACCACGTCCGGGACTAGCGGGAGGCGCTACAATGAGCAGTTCTTC	CASTTSGTSGRRYNEQFF	.	TRBD2	TRBV27	TRBJ2-1
TGTGCCAGCAGCTTACTAAGGGCTAGGAACACTGAAGCTTTCTTT	CASSLLRARNTEAFF	.	.	TRBV5-4	TRBJ1-1
TGTGCCAGCAAGACTAGCACAAATGAGCAGTTCTTC	CASKTSTNEQFF	.	TRBD2	TRBV7-9	TRBJ2-1
TGTGCCAGCAGTTCCCAATACGGGGTTCGTGACTATGGCTACACCTTC	CASSSQYGVRDYGYTF	.	.	TRBV28	TRBJ1-2
TGTGCCAGCAGCAACACAGGGAGTCGCGGGGGATTCAATGAGCAGTTCTTC	CASSNTGSRGGFNEQFF	.	.	TRBV5-8	TRBJ2-1
TGTGCCAGCAGTGTGTCATGGACTATTCCCAGGGCTTTCTTT	CASSVSWTIPRAFF	.	.	TRBV2	TRBJ1-1
TGTGCCAGCAGGGTCGGGACGGCGAACACCGGGGAGCTGTTTTTT	CASRVGTANTGELFF	.	.	TRBV7-9	TRBJ2-2
TGTGCCACCAGTGCCCAGACAGGGGGCAGGGATCAGCCCCAGCATTTT	CATSAQTGGRDQPQHF	.	TRBD1	TRBV24-1	TRBJ1-5
TGTGCCAGCTCACCGAGTCCAGGGCCTAATCAGCCCCAGCATTTT	CASSPSPGPNQPQHF	.	.	TRBV18	TRBJ1-5
TGTGCCTGGAGTCTGGATAGCAATCAGCCCCAGCATTTT	CAWSLDSNQPQHF	.	.	TRBV30	TRBJ1-5
TGTGCCAGCAGTTTACACCGAAACACCATATATTTT	CASSLHRNTIYF	.	.	TRBV12-3/TRBV12-4	TRBJ1-3
TGTGCCAGCAGTTGGGGACAGGGGGTGGGTGAGCAGTACTTC	CASSWGQGVGEQYF	.	TRBD1	TRBV28	TRBJ2-7
TGTGCCAGCAGTTTAAAGGGGGACAGATCGTCCCCTGAAGCTTTCTTT	CASSLKGDRSSPEAFF	few	TRBD1	TRBV28	TRBJ1-1
TGTGCCAGCAGCTTTAGCGTTCAAGAGACCCAGTACTTC	CASSFSVQETQYF	.	.	TRBV11-3	TRBJ2-5
TGTGCCAGCAGCCCCCTCCCCCGGGACAGGGCTCCGTTCTTC	CASSPLPRDRAPFF	.	TRBD1	TRBV5-4	TRBJ2-1
TGTGCCAGCAGTCCCCGGGCGGGGAAGAACTATGGCTACACCTTC	CASSPRAGKNYGYTF	.	.	TRBV6-6	TRBJ1-2
TGTGCCTGGAGTAAAGGAGTCGTCTACGAGCAGTACTTC	CAWSKGVVYEQYF	few	.	TRBV30	TRBJ2-7
TGTGCCAACAGACCGACAGCAGGGGCATCCTACGAGCAGTACTTC	CANRPTAGASYEQYF	once	.	TRBV6-5	TRBJ2-7
TGTGCCAGCAGCCCCGGGGGACTGAACACTGAAGCTTTCTTT	CASSPGGLNTEAFF	.	.	TRBV28	TRBJ1-1
TGTGCCAGCAGTTTACTGGGGGGCAATCAGCCCCAGCATTTT	CASSLLGGNQPQHF	.	.	TRBV28	TRBJ1-5
TGTGCCAGCAGGCAAGGACTAGCGTCTTTCCACGAGCAGTACTTC	CASRQGLASFHEQYF	.	TRBD2	TRBV28	TRBJ2-7
TGTGCCAGCAGTTACTCCCAAGGAGGGATCGGTGGCTACACCTTC	CASSYSQGGIGGYTF	.	.	TRBV6-5	TRBJ1-2
TGTGCCAGTAACCCGGGACAGGCCTTTGAGACCCAGTACTTC	CASNPGQAFETQYF	.	TRBD1	TRBV19	TRBJ2-5
TGTGCCAGCAACGGCGGGCAGGCTGGTAATTCACCCCTCCACTTT	CASNGGQAGNSPLHF	once	.	TRBV28	TRBJ1-6
TGTGCCAGCAGCCAACAGACAGGGGCGTCGTACGAGCAGTACTTC	CASSQQTGASYEQYF	once	TRBD1	TRBV4-2	TRBJ2-7
TGTGCCAGCAGTGTTCGACAGTATAATTCACCCCTCCACTTT	CASSVRQYNSPLHF	.	.	TRBV28	TRBJ1-6
TGTGCCATCAGTGATAATACAGGGGTCTATGGCTACACCTTC	CAISDNTGVYGYTF	.	TRBD1	TRBV10-3	TRBJ1-2
TGTGCCAGCAGCCCAGACAGGGGAGTCTGCTACACCTTC	CASSPDRGVCYTF	few	TRBD1	TRBV7-8	TRBJ1-2
TGTGCCAGCAGCTTAGCCGGGACTAGAAACGAGCAGTACTTC	CASSLAGTRNEQYF	few	TRBD2	TRBV7-9	TRBJ2-7
TGTGCCAGCAGCTCGCTCCTAGCGGGAGTCCACAATGAGCAGTTCTTC	CASSSLLAGVHNEQFF	.	TRBD2	TRBV5-5	TRBJ2-1
TGTGCCTGGACCCAGCGGAACTCCTACAATGAGCAGTTCTTC	CAWTQRNSYNEQFF	once	.	TRBV30	TRBJ2-1
TGTGCCATCAGTGGTCTCGGGGGAGGGAACGAGCAGTTCTTC	CAISGLGGGNEQFF	.	TRBD2	TRBV10-3	TRBJ2-1
TGTGCCAGCAGGGAGTGGTCCTACGAGCAGTACTTC	CASREWSYEQYF	once	.	TRBV6-5	TRBJ2-7
TGTGCCAGCAGGAAGACTAGCGGGACCTACAATGAGCAGTTCTTC	CASRKTSGTYNEQFF	.	TRBD2	TRBV2	TRBJ2-1
TGTGCCAGCAGCGAAGAAGGCAGAAGCACAGATACGCAGTATTTT	CASSEEGRSTDTQYF	.	.	TRBV9	TRBJ2-3
TGTGCCAGCAGCCTGGGGACAGGAAAGTACGAGCAGTACTTC	CASSLGTGKYEQYF	.	TRBD1	TRBV14	TRBJ2-7